One and the same sample provided the 8 T cell receptor beta chains below, sequenced in a study of identical twins. TCRdb fed the 5' RACE reads into MiXCR, producing one record per CDR3 protein. The data hold some 660,000 distinct CDR3 sequences, with 8.6% observed a single time. The same data also contributed to another study, on yellow fever vaccine responses in identical twins.

The specimen sequenced was PBMCs. These TCRs come from a woman between 18 and 30 years old in good health.

This clonotype has a count of ten or more. This chain links TRBV15 with TRBJ2-3, with 10 nucleotides matching TRBD1. The CDR3 consists of 19 residues. Germline CDR1 LNHNV, CDR2 YYDKDF (reference sequence). The ends lost 4 bases at V and 6 bases at J; junction bases unmatched: 19. CDR3 sequence (DNA): TGTGCCACCAGCAAGACTTTTACCGGGACAGGGGCGGTGAGGGATACGCAGTATTTT. It codes for CATSKTFTGTGAVRDTQYF.

Only a few counts were recorded for this clonotype. The chain is built from TRBV20-1 and TRBJ2-7; weak D call: TRBD1 (6 bases). Germline assignment: CDR1 DFQATT and CDR2 SNEGSKA (reference sequence). CDR3 length equals 12 residues. CDR3 amino acids: CRAQGDVYEQYF. In nucleotides, the CDR3 is TGCAGGGCACAGGGAGATGTGTACGAGCAGTACTTC.

This clonotype appeared a few times. The chain recombines TRBV28 with TRBJ1-2; no definite D call. From germline, CDR1 is MDHEN and CDR2 SYDVKM. CDR3 length equals 14 residues. V lost 4 bases and J lost 6, with 15 bases in between. The CDR3 bases are TGTGCCAGCAGTTCCCGGACCCAGCCCCATGGCTACACCTTC. This translates into CASSSRTQPHGYTF.

This clonotype was counted only a few times. V is TRBV29-1 and J is TRBJ2-5, with D unresolved. Germline loops: CDR1 SQVTM, CDR2 ANQGSEA. Deletions cut 4 bases from V and 5 bases from J, with 11 bases between. The length of the CDR3 is 12 residues. CDR3 DNA: TGCAGCGTTGTTTCCTTCTACGAGACCCAGTACTTC. This sequence encodes CSVVSFYETQYF.

This clonotype was recorded at least ten times. V gene TRBV25-1 combines with J gene TRBJ1-4; 9 nucleotides align to TRBD1. CDR1 and CDR2 (germline): MGHDK, SYGVNS. V shed 8 bases and J 4 bases; nucleotides not matched to a gene: 2. The CDR3 covers 13 residues. The CDR3 DNA reads TGTGCCAGCTCGGACAGGGGTAATGAAAAACTGTTTTTT. Protein sequence: CASSDRGNEKLFF.

This clonotype was observed a handful of times. The CDR3 region has the DNA TGTGCCAGCAGCCCCGAAGCGGGCTCTGGGGCCAACGTCCTGACTTTC. This encodes CASSPEAGSGANVLTF. V usage is TRBV5-6 and J usage is TRBJ2-6, with D tentatively TRBD2 (6 bases). Germline V gene sequence: CDR1 SGHDT, CDR2 YYEEEE. The CDR3 consists of 16 residues. V was pared by 4 bases and J by 0 bases, with 11 bases between. Drawing the rest from reference TRBV5-6 and TRBJ2-6, the complete variable domain is DAGVTQSPTHLIKTRGQQVTLRCSPKSGHDTVSWYQQALGQGPQFIFQYYEEEERQRGNFPDRFSGHQFPNYSSELNVNALLLGDSALYLCASSPEAGSGANVLTFGAGSRLTVL.

This rearrangement joins TRBV4-2 to TRBJ2-7; TRBD2 agrees at 9 bases. CDR3 size: 16 residues. Germline V gene sequence: CDR1 LGHNA, CDR2 YNFKEQ. J lost 2 bases, V lost 3 bases, and 8 bases had no gene match. In DNA form, the CDR3 reads TGTGCCAGCAGCCAGCGACTAGCGGAACTAACCTACGAGCAGTACTTC. Its translation: CASSQRLAELTYEQYF.

As regards this clonotype: This could be a read error, since a much larger clone is one nucleotide away. The chain joins TRBV20-1 to TRBJ2-1; D is unclear. CDR1 and CDR2 (germline): DFQATT, SNEGSKA (reference sequence). The CDR3 extends over 13 amino acids. In nucleotides, the CDR3 is TGCTGTGCTAGAGGCGGAGCAGACAATGAGCAGTTCTTC. Protein product: CCARGGADNEQFF.